This T cell receptor (beta chain) was sequenced for a study of response to subunit inactivated influenza vaccine. Study results and limitations: Few additional T cells are recruited per seasonal influenza vaccination, authors suggested.

MiXCR was run by TCRdb on the RT-PCR reads, yielding one entry per CDR3 protein. Here the sample spans some 640,000 distinct CDR3 sequences, over 11% being singletons. As to this clonotype: Its antigen is not known.

V gave up 3 bases and J gave up 3 bases; unmatched junction bases: 9. CDR3 length equals 17 residues. The germline gives CDR1 MGHDK, CDR2 SYGVNS. Sequencing used PBMCs from blood, obtained less than 15 days before vaccination. This receptor was taken from a man aged 45-65 years who received an inactivated influenza vaccine. J is TRBJ2-1 and V is TRBV25-1; 9 bases map to TRBD2. CDR3 bases: TGTGCCAGCAGTGAGCTCCTAGCGGGGACCTTCTACAATGAGCAGTTCTTC. Its protein is CASSELLAGTFYNEQFF.